This passage covers 22 T cell receptor beta chains from one sample sequenced in a study of shared T cell receptors in the human thymus. Profiling relied on immunoSEQ multiplex PCR, and the TCRdb table lists in-frame clones only, not all of them. In the table there are around 730,000 clones, roughly 88% of which are singletons. The sample was also linked to a second study, of human thymus T cells.

The sample comprised thymocytes. These receptors originate from a girl under three years old with a congenital heart defect.

J is TRBJ2-7 and V is TRBV4-1, with 9 bases aligning to TRBD2. Losses at the gene ends were 0 bases for V and 4 bases for J; bases not matched to a gene: 16. Germline V gene sequence: CDR1 MGHRA, CDR2 YSYEKL. This CDR3 contains 19 residues. The CDR3 protein is CASSQEFLAGPLPFYEQYF. The DNA of the CDR3 is TGCGCCAGCAGCCAAGAGTTCCTAGCGGGGCCCTTACCCTTTTACGAGCAGTACTTC.

The chain uses TRBV5-6 and TRBJ1-1; 9 bases line up with TRBD1. The V gene end was trimmed by 4 bases and the J gene end by 2 bases; junction bases not matched to a gene: 9. Germline-derived CDR1 and CDR2 are SGHDT and YYEEEE. This CDR3 contains 16 residues. CDR3: CASSNTRTGDNTEAFF. CDR3 DNA: TGTGCCAGCAGCAACACTAGGACAGGGGATAACACTGAAGCTTTCTTT.

The J gene is TRBJ1-6, the V gene TRBV7-6, with D possibly matching TRBD1 (6 bases). V was clipped by 5 bases and J by 3 bases, with 17 bases between them. Germline CDR1 reads SGHVS; CDR2 reads FNYEAQ. The CDR3 has 17 residues. CDR3 DNA sequence: TGTGCCAGCAGCCCCATGAGCCAGGGACACTATAATTCACCCCTCCACTTT. Amino acids: CASSPMSQGHYNSPLHF. The full variable domain, with the rest looked up from reference TRBV7-6 and TRBJ1-6, is GAGVSQSPRYKVTKRGQDVALRCDPISGHVSLYWYRQALGQGPEFLTYFNYEAQQDKSGLPNDRFSAERPEGSISTLTIQRTEQRDSAMYRCASSPMSQGHYNSPLHFGNGTRLTVT.

A few counts support this clone. The chain couples TRBV7-2 to TRBJ1-5; TRBD1 matches at 7 bases. The J segment lost 9 bases and the V segment lost 5 bases, leaving 7 bases of the junction unmatched. This CDR3 is built from 13 residues. CDR1 and CDR2 from the germline V gene are SGHTA and FQGNSA. The CDR3 DNA is TGTGCCAGCAGCCCAGGGGGGATCTGGCCCCAGCATTTT. It translates to CASSPGGIWPQHF.

Concerning this clone itself: Other DNA sequences in this sample translate to the same CDR3. The chain employs TRBV10-3 and TRBJ1-2, with unresolved D. This CDR3 region has 14 residues. The V gene's germline CDR1 is ENHRY and CDR2 SYGVKD. V was cut by 3 bases and J by 4 bases, with 12 bases left in between. The CDR3 DNA reads as TGTGCCATCAGTGAAGGCGGGGAAGGCTATGGCTACACCTTC. The encoded protein is CAISEGGEGYGYTF.

This sequence joins TRBV28 and TRBJ1-2; D is ambiguous. Germline CDR1 is MDHEN and CDR2 is SYDVKM. The CDR3 loop spans 15 amino acids. V was cut by 5 bases and J by 8 bases, with 21 bases left in between. In nucleotides, the CDR3 is TGTGCCAGCAGTACCGAACGCGGTAGACCGAGAGGCTACACCTTC. It encodes CASSTERGRPRGYTF.

Written as DNA, the CDR3 is TGTGCCTGGTTCGGGACACCTTATAATTCACCCCTCCACTTT. This sequence encodes CAWFGTPYNSPLHF. The chain recombines TRBV30 with TRBJ1-6; possibly TRBD1 for D (6 bases). The CDR3 totals 14 residues. Germline V CDR1 and CDR2: GTSNPN, SVGIG (reference sequence). Deletions cut 5 bases from V and 4 bases from J, with 12 bases between.

The V call is TRBV5-1, the J call TRBJ1-4; 9 bases agree with TRBD1. CDR1 is SGHRS, CDR2 YFSETQ, per germline. V shed 4 bases and J 0 bases; nucleotides not matched to a gene: 13. There are 19 residues in the CDR3. In DNA, the CDR3 is TGCGCCAGCAGCCAAAGACAGGGGGTAAACTCGTCAACTAATGAAAAACTGTTTTTT. It translates to CASSQRQGVNSSTNEKLFF.

The chain links TRBV28 to TRBJ1-2; a weak D match, TRBD1 (6 bases). Germline CDR1 and CDR2: MDHEN and SYDVKM. V lost 4 bases, J lost 4 bases, and 7 bases lay in between. CDR3 length equals 12 residues. In DNA form, the CDR3 reads TGTGCCAGCAGTTGGACAGCCTATGGCTACACCTTC. It specifies CASSWTAYGYTF.

The J gene is TRBJ2-7, the V gene TRBV7-4, with D perhaps matching TRBD2 (6 bases). Germline CDR1 SGHVT, CDR2 SQSDAQ. V shed 2 bases and J shed 4 bases, with 18 bases lying between them. This CDR3 has 16 residues. This CDR3 reads CASSLPRPWREYEQYF. The CDR3 DNA follows: TGTGCCAGCAGCTTACCAAGACCGTGGAGGGAATACGAGCAGTACTTC.

This clone was recorded once. The chain links TRBV7-6 to TRBJ2-5; 10 bases line up with TRBD2. There are 17 residues in the CDR3. V lost 3 bases, J lost 1 base, and 8 bases stayed unmatched. Germline CDR1 reads SGHVS; CDR2 reads FNYEAQ. In DNA form, the CDR3 reads TGTGCCAGCAGCTTCGTGAAGCGGGGGGGCCCCCAAGAGACCCAGTACTTC. Translated: CASSFVKRGGPQETQYF.

The chain links TRBV4-3 to TRBJ1-2; D is possibly TRBD1 (5 bases). From germline, CDR1 is LGHNA and CDR2 YSLEER. The CDR3 extends over 13 amino acids. V gave up 3 bases and J gave up 8 bases, with 13 bases separating them. For the CDR3, the DNA is TGCGCCAGCAGCCACCCCATAAGGGGAGGCTACACCTTC. Its translation: CASSHPIRGGYTF.

This chain links TRBV7-2 with TRBJ2-4; 9 positions agree with TRBD1. V lost 4 bases, J lost 3 bases, and 13 bases stayed unmatched. Germline values: CDR1 SGHTA, CDR2 FQGNSA. CDR3 length equals 18 residues. The CDR3 DNA follows: TGTGCCAGCAGCTACATAGGACAGGGGAGTAATGGCAAAAACATTCAGTACTTC. This encodes CASSYIGQGSNGKNIQYF.

V gene TRBV7-9 combines with J gene TRBJ1-2, with 10 bases aligning to TRBD1. The V and J ends lost 2 bases and 8 bases, in that order; junction bases with no gene match: 17. The CDR3 covers 18 residues. Germline values: CDR1 SEHNR, CDR2 FQNEAQ (reference sequence). CDR3 DNA sequence: TGTGCCAGCAGCTTATCTCTCGGGACAGGGGTAGAACCTAAGGGCTACACCTTC. This translates into CASSLSLGTGVEPKGYTF.

In DNA form, the CDR3 reads TGTGCCAGCAGCCCAGGGACTAGCTACAATGAGCAGTTCTTC. This translates into CASSPGTSYNEQFF. The chain is built from TRBV27 and TRBJ2-1; 8 nucleotides match TRBD2. This CDR3 region has 14 residues. In germline, CDR1 is MNHEY, CDR2 SMNVEV (reference sequence). V lost 6 bases to trimming and J lost 3 bases; unmatched junction nucleotides: 4.

This clone appeared a few times. The chain has TRBV4-1 and TRBJ2-7, with D uncertain. In germline, CDR1 is MGHRA, CDR2 YSYEKL. Trimming left V 0 bases short and J 2 bases short, with 14 bases between. This CDR3 region has 16 residues. CDR3 sequence: CASSQEAVLLPYEQYF. In DNA, the CDR3 is TGCGCCAGCAGCCAAGAGGCGGTGCTACTACCCTACGAGCAGTACTTC.

This chain joins TRBV9 and TRBJ2-1, with 7 bases fitting TRBD2. The length of the CDR3 is 15 residues. The germline V gene encodes CDR1 SGDLS and CDR2 YYNGEE. V lost 3 bases to trimming and J lost 2 bases; unmatched junction nucleotides: 5. The CDR3 loop reads CASSGAGVTYNEQFF. CDR3 in DNA: TGTGCCAGCAGCGGGGCGGGGGTAACCTACAATGAGCAGTTCTTC.

V is TRBV30 and J is TRBJ2-5, with TRBD1 as a possible D gene (6 bases). V was cut by 0 bases and J by 2 bases, with 19 bases left in between. Germline lookup yields CDR1 GTSNPN and CDR2 SVGIG (reference sequence). This CDR3 is built from 17 residues. CDR3 bases: TGTGCCTGGAGTGTACACCCCTCTACAGGGAATCAAGAGACCCAGTACTTC. Protein sequence: CAWSVHPSTGNQETQYF. Full variable domain (outside the CDR3, taken from reference TRBV30 and TRBJ2-5): SQTIHQWPATLVQPVGSPLSLECTVEGTSNPNLYWYRQAAGRGLQLLFYSVGIGQISSEVPQNLSASRPQDRQFILSSKKLLLSDSGFYLCAWSVHPSTGNQETQYFGPGTRLLVL.

The chain couples TRBV4-1 to TRBJ1-2; TRBD1 agrees at 7 bases. Trimming at V came to 1 base and at J to 4 bases, leaving 0 bases not matched to a gene. Per germline, CDR1 MGHRA and CDR2 YSYEKL. The CDR3 has 13 residues. As DNA, the CDR3 is TGCGCCAGCAGCCAAGCAGGGGGCTATGGCTACACCTTC. Its protein product is CASSQAGGYGYTF.

The chain joins TRBV27 to TRBJ1-6; the D gene is possibly TRBD1 (5 bases). The germline CDR1 and CDR2 sequences are MNHEY and SMNVEV (reference sequence). Deletions cut 7 bases from V and 13 bases from J, with 14 bases between. The CDR3 has 12 residues. The CDR3 nucleotides are TGTGCCAGCACCTGGGGGGATGGGCCCCTCCACTTT. Protein product: CASTWGDGPLHF.

This chain connects TRBV9 to TRBJ1-6; perhaps TRBD1 as D (5 bases). The V end lost 2 bases, the J end lost 7 bases, and 7 bases lay between the germline ends. This CDR3 is built from 13 residues. CDR1 and CDR2 (germline): SGDLS, YYNGEE. The CDR3 nucleotides are TGTGCCAGCAGCGTTCGGGGGAATTCACCCCTCCACTTT. It specifies CASSVRGNSPLHF.

The chain joins TRBV4-3 to TRBJ2-5; D call uncertain. With 1 base removed from V and 5 bases from J, the gap between germline ends came to 17 bases. The CDR3 covers 16 residues. Germline values: CDR1 LGHNA, CDR2 YSLEER. CDR3 in DNA: TGCGCCAGCAGCCAAGCAAAATCTATGGTTCGGGAGACCCAGTACTTC. Translation gives CASSQAKSMVRETQYF.